Listed below are T cell receptor beta chains from one sample, sequenced in a study of beta chain features in type 1 diabetes. Sequencing was performed with immunoSEQ multiplex PCR; in TCRdb, only in-frame clones are kept and a portion is missing. Among around 260,000 clones listed, about 20% were seen once. The sample consisted of naive CD4+ T cells from blood. Every receptor here comes from a woman between 40 and 55 years old with type 1 diabetes. Both conserved end residues are part of each CDR3. The D gene is left open where the match is weak. Where a row states a size, it is once, few, many or the class of an expanded clone; other rows omit it.

clone_size j_call v_call d_call cdr3_aa cdr3_nt
few TRBJ2-5 TRBV27 NA CASSLQSSKETQYF TGTGCCAGCAGCCTACAGTCCTCGAAAGAGACCCAGTACTTC
few TRBJ2-7 TRBV9 NA CASSVEEGRGEQYF TGTGCCAGCAGCGTAGAGGAGGGCCGAGGCGAGCAGTACTTC
NA TRBJ1-1 TRBV9 NA CASSPHFGPDTEAFF TGTGCCAGCAGCCCCCACTTTGGTCCTGACACTGAAGCTTTCTTT
NA TRBJ2-5 TRBV19 TRBD1 CASSKQTGPGETQYF TGTGCCAGCAGTAAGCAGACAGGGCCCGGGGAGACCCAGTACTTC
NA TRBJ1-2 TRBV19 TRBD1 CASHRGQGYTF TGTGCCAGCCACAGGGGGCAAGGCTACACCTTC
few TRBJ1-2 TRBV28 TRBD1 CASIPGQGPPRGYTF TGTGCCAGCATTCCGGGACAGGGGCCCCCCCGTGGCTACACCTTC
NA TRBJ1-1 TRBV29-1 NA CSVLQGVNTEAFF TGCAGCGTGCTACAGGGTGTGAACACTGAAGCTTTCTTT
few TRBJ1-1 TRBV5-4 NA CASSLAGTLNTEAFF TGTGCCAGCAGCTTGGCGGGGACACTGAACACTGAAGCTTTCTTT
NA TRBJ2-7 TRBV27 NA CASSPPGRDLYEQYF TGTGCCAGCAGTCCCCCCGGGCGGGACCTCTACGAGCAGTACTTC
NA TRBJ1-5 TRBV6-5 NA CASSYTADQPQHF TGTGCCAGCAGTTACACTGCTGATCAGCCCCAGCATTTT
once TRBJ2-7 TRBV28 TRBD2 CASSPGGNLYEQYF TGTGCCAGCAGCCCCGGGGGGAACCTCTACGAGCAGTACTTC
few TRBJ2-5 TRBV5-1 TRBD2 CASSSSGGTEETQYF TGCGCCAGCAGCTCTAGCGGGGGGACCGAAGAGACCCAGTACTTC
NA TRBJ2-1 TRBV30 NA CAWSSGNEQFF TGTGCCTGGAGCTCGGGAAATGAGCAGTTCTTC
NA TRBJ2-2 TRBV29-1 NA CSAAGQLGELFF TGCAGCGCCGCGGGACAGCTCGGGGAGCTGTTTTTT
few TRBJ1-4 TRBV4-2 TRBD1 CASSQDGPGTANEKLFF TGTGCCAGCAGCCAAGATGGGCCCGGGACAGCTAATGAAAAACTGTTTTTT
few TRBJ2-1 TRBV7-9 NA CASSLQGYNEQFF TGTGCCAGCAGCTTACAGGGATACAATGAGCAGTTCTTC
NA TRBJ2-3 TRBV4-3 NA CASSQDRVLGSSDTQYF TGCGCCAGCAGCCAAGATAGGGTACTAGGGAGTTCAGATACGCAGTATTTT
few TRBJ1-4 TRBV29-1 NA CSGGITNEKLFF TGCAGCGGAGGGATAACTAATGAAAAACTGTTTTTT
NA TRBJ1-1 TRBV19 TRBD1 CASSIRGVGTEAFF TGTGCCAGTAGTATCAGGGGGGTTGGCACTGAAGCTTTCTTT
NA TRBJ2-7 TRBV2 NA CASSLTANYEQYF TGTGCCAGCAGTTTGACAGCCAACTACGAGCAGTACTTC
few TRBJ2-7 TRBV30 NA CAWRDRGINYEQYF TGTGCCTGGAGAGACCGGGGAATCAACTACGAGCAGTACTTC
few TRBJ1-2 TRBV5-4 TRBD1 CASSSGTAGYTF TGTGCCAGCAGCTCGGGGACAGCCGGCTACACCTTC
NA TRBJ2-7 TRBV30 TRBD2 CAWGREHGLGYEQYF TGTGCCTGGGGCCGAGAGCACGGACTAGGGTACGAGCAGTACTTC
few TRBJ1-1 TRBV5-1 NA CASSRGLVGGEAFF TGCGCCAGCAGCCGCGGACTAGTCGGAGGTGAAGCTTTCTTT
few TRBJ2-7 TRBV4-1 TRBD2 CASSQDRTRASGTYEQYF TGCGCCAGCAGCCAAGATCGAACGAGGGCTAGCGGGACCTACGAGCAGTACTTC
once TRBJ2-5 TRBV7-2 NA CASSFSSGVFGETQYF TGTGCCAGCAGCTTCTCCTCAGGGGTATTTGGAGAGACCCAGTACTTC
NA TRBJ1-2 TRBV29-1 NA CSVHLRGHSANYGYTF TGCAGCGTCCACTTGAGGGGACACTCTGCTAACTATGGCTACACCTTC
few TRBJ2-3 TRBV14 NA CASSQGRGVGTDTQYF TGTGCCAGCAGCCAAGGCAGGGGTGTAGGCACAGATACGCAGTATTTT
NA TRBJ1-1 TRBV6-5 TRBD1 CASRRQGEAFF TGTGCCAGCAGAAGACAGGGTGAAGCTTTCTTT
NA TRBJ1-2 TRBV19 TRBD1 CASSPSIGPGQLFNYGYTF TGTGCCAGTAGCCCATCCATCGGACCGGGACAGCTGTTTAACTATGGCTACACCTTC
few TRBJ1-2 TRBV7-9 NA CASSLNAAGYTF TGTGCCAGCAGCTTAAACGCGGCCGGCTACACCTTC
NA TRBJ2-7 TRBV28 TRBD2 CASRTSGGYEQYF TGTGCCAGTCGGACTAGCGGGGGGTACGAGCAGTACTTC
NA TRBJ1-1 TRBV7-9 NA CASTPTGADTEAFF TGTGCCAGCACCCCGACGGGAGCGGACACTGAAGCTTTCTTT
NA TRBJ2-3 TRBV5-1 NA CASSLGPMTGDTQYF TGCGCCAGCAGCTTGGGACCGATGACGGGAGATACGCAGTATTTT
NA TRBJ2-3 TRBV5-6 NA CASSSTLLSTDTQYF TGTGCCAGCAGCTCGACATTGCTTAGCACAGATACGCAGTATTTT
NA TRBJ1-5 TRBV30 NA CAWSVPGRTGWQPQHF TGTGCCTGGAGTGTACCGGGTAGGACGGGATGGCAGCCCCAGCATTTT
few TRBJ1-6 TRBV27 NA CASRTRGRSPLHF TGTGCCAGCAGAACTCGGGGGAGGTCTCCCCTCCACTTT
once TRBJ2-7 TRBV2 NA CASSFGRGKEQYF TGTGCCAGCAGCTTTGGACGGGGAAAGGAGCAGTACTTC
few TRBJ2-1 TRBV30 NA CAWRRVEGYNEQFF TGTGCCTGGAGAAGAGTGGAGGGTTACAATGAGCAGTTCTTC
NA TRBJ2-7 TRBV4-2 NA CASSQEVRGTYEQYF TGTGCCAGCAGCCAAGAGGTCAGGGGCACCTACGAGCAGTACTTC
NA TRBJ1-1 TRBV19 TRBD1 CASSAGTGVGAFF TGTGCCAGTAGTGCCGGGACAGGGGTTGGAGCTTTCTTT
few TRBJ1-5 TRBV7-6 NA CASSLGVNQPQHF TGTGCCAGCAGCTTAGGCGTCAATCAGCCCCAGCATTTT
few TRBJ2-5 TRBV25-1 TRBD2 CASSETSGLAGVQETQYF TGTGCCAGCAGTGAAACTTCCGGACTAGCGGGCGTCCAAGAGACCCAGTACTTC
once TRBJ1-1 TRBV29-1 NA CSGKQDTEAFF TGCAGCGGGAAACAGGACACTGAAGCTTTCTTT
NA TRBJ2-3 TRBV5-1 NA CASSLFIPTDTQYF TGCGCCAGCAGCTTGTTCATCCCCACAGATACGCAGTATTTT
NA TRBJ1-2 TRBV4-2 TRBD1 CASSQAPGQGVYGYTF TGTGCCAGCAGCCAAGCACCGGGACAGGGAGTCTATGGCTACACCTTC
NA TRBJ2-7 TRBV19 TRBD2 CASSRTSGDTYEQYF TGTGCCAGTAGTAGGACTAGCGGCGATACCTACGAGCAGTACTTC
few TRBJ2-7 TRBV29-1 NA CSVGRSPGPYEQYF TGCAGCGTTGGGAGGTCCCCTGGGCCTTACGAGCAGTACTTC
few TRBJ1-2 TRBV29-1 NA CSVEGQDYGYTF TGCAGCGTTGAAGGTCAGGACTATGGCTACACCTTC
few TRBJ2-7 TRBV5-1 NA CASSLGPQPSYEQYF TGCGCCAGCAGCTTGGGGCCGCAACCGTCCTACGAGCAGTACTTC
few TRBJ2-1 TRBV7-3 TRBD1 CASSLLGQDYNEQFF TGTGCCAGCAGCTTACTAGGACAGGATTACAATGAGCAGTTCTTC
few TRBJ1-5 TRBV4-1 NA CASSQRGYQPQHF TGCGCCAGCAGCCAAAGAGGGTATCAGCCCCAGCATTTT
few TRBJ2-1 TRBV30 NA CAWTDRQSYNEQFF TGTGCCTGGACCGACAGGCAGTCCTACAATGAGCAGTTCTTC
few TRBJ2-7 TRBV6-5 NA CASSWARTYEQYF TGTGCCAGCAGTTGGGCCAGGACCTACGAGCAGTACTTC